Sequencing of this T cell receptor beta chain was carried out in a study of blood T cell repertoires in COVID-19. About the research overall: COVID-19 samples, acute and convalescent, were from the United States, Italy and Spain. In each case, the material was cDNA or gDNA derived from T cells, B-cell-depleted T cells, or PBMCs.

The authors' processing: Amplification of reference gene primers was used by the study to estimate nucleated cell counts. Profiled with immunoSEQ multiplex PCR; TCRdb holds only in-frame clones, not every one. The DNA was the basis for D and trimming; V, J and clone size are from that table. Of 220,000 or so clones in the sample, roughly 92% were seen once. There are 13 residues in the CDR3. Trimming left V 4 bases short and J 4 bases short, with 14 bases between. Looked up from germline, CDR1 is GTSNPN and CDR2 is SVGIG (reference sequence). While infection was still active, Seattle patients were enrolled and then followed longitudinally.

This sequence was found in a man between 60 and 75 years old with COVID-19, enrolled during active disease. This rearrangement joins TRBV30 to TRBJ2-7, with D possibly matching TRBD2 (5 bases). Sequences were obtained from peripheral blood. In nucleotides, the CDR3 is TGTGCCTGGAATGGGCTAGGGAGTTACGAGCAGTACTTC. This gives the protein CAWNGLGSYEQYF.